The 9 T cell receptor beta chains below come from one sample, sequenced in a study of T cells in Graves' hyperthyroidism and ophthalmopathy. RNA transcripts gave rise to amplified TCR beta CDR3 regions. The TCR CDR3 first-round RT-PCR relied on the HTBI primer set. TCRdb passed the multiplex PCR reads through MiXCR, listing each CDR3 protein once. The sample gives roughly 570,000 distinct CDR3 sequences, around a sixth of which show up once; around 6.6% is in the top ten. Source material: blood. Receptors were obtained from a woman aged 30 to 39 with Graves' hyperthyroidism.

This clonotype occurred many times. The chain links TRBV3-1 to TRBJ1-6; D is ambiguous. The CDR3 totals 13 residues. V lost 0 bases, J lost 8 bases, and 5 bases lay in between. Per germline, CDR1 LGHDT and CDR2 YNNKEL (reference sequence). CDR3 bases: TGTGCCAGCAGCCAAGATAGGGATTCACCCCTCCACTTT. It encodes CASSQDRDSPLHF.

This clonotype was counted only a few times. The chain carries TRBV3-1 and TRBJ1-1; possible D gene TRBD1, 6 bases. The CDR3 has 14 amino acids. The germline V gene encodes CDR1 LGHDT and CDR2 YNNKEL (reference sequence). Trimming took off 1 base at V and 4 bases at J, with 10 bases between the two ends. In nucleotides, the CDR3 is TGTGCCAGCAGCCAAGCCACCAGGGGCACTGAAGCTTTCTTT. This sequence encodes CASSQATRGTEAFF.

The chain is built from TRBV4-1 and TRBJ1-2; D gene ambiguous. Germline values: CDR1 MGHRA, CDR2 YSYEKL. The CDR3 contains 14 residues. V gave up 0 bases and J gave up 7 bases, with 12 bases separating them. Here the CDR3 reads CASSQDRRSSGYTF. The CDR3 nucleotides read TGCGCCAGCAGCCAAGACAGGAGGTCGTCTGGCTACACCTTC.

Comments on this clonotype: A much larger clonotype is one base distant, so this may be a read error. The rearrangement joins TRBV20-1 to TRBJ2-7; no clear D gene. The CDR3 has 12 residues. V was pared by 0 bases and J by 6 bases, with 9 bases between. In germline, CDR1 is DFQATT, CDR2 SNEGSKA (reference sequence). In nucleotides, the CDR3 is TGCAGTGCTAGAGATGCACGGTCCGAGCAGTACTTC. This encodes CSARDARSEQYF.

This clonotype was recorded at least ten times. The V and J genes are TRBV6-1 and TRBJ2-1; 10 bases match TRBD2. CDR1 is MNHNS and CDR2 is SASEGT in the germline V gene. The J segment lost 12 bases and the V segment lost 6 bases, leaving 14 bases of the junction unmatched. The CDR3 extends over 15 amino acids. The CDR3 sequence is CASSQYGLAGDGQFF. The CDR3 DNA follows: TGTGCCAGCAGCCAATACGGGCTAGCGGGAGACGGGCAGTTCTTC.

The sample holds a few counts of this clonotype. The chain carries TRBV19 and TRBJ1-4; D unresolved. With 7 bases removed from V and 8 bases from J, the gap between germline ends came to 14 bases. CDR1 is LNHDA and CDR2 is SQIVND in the germline V gene (reference sequence). The CDR3 runs to 13 residues. The CDR3 DNA follows: TGTGCCAGTATATCGCCCCAAAGGGAAAAACTGTTTTTT. This gives the protein CASISPQREKLFF.

On this clonotype itself: This may be a read error: a much more frequent sequence differs by one nucleotide. The chain links TRBV2 to TRBJ2-1, with 8 nucleotides matching TRBD2. The J segment lost 4 bases and the V segment lost 5 bases, leaving 7 bases of the junction unmatched. This CDR3 has 15 amino acids. Germline V gene sequence: CDR1 SNHLY, CDR2 FYNNEI. The CDR3 is CASSRERGRYNEQFF. The DNA of the CDR3 is TGTGCCAGCAGTAGGGAGCGGGGGAGATACAATGAGCAGTTCTTC.

This chain joins TRBV6-2 or TRBV6-3 and TRBJ2-1, with D possibly being TRBD1 (6 bases). Germline CDR1 reads MNHEY; CDR2 reads SVGEGT. This CDR3 is built from 15 residues. Trimming removed 3 bases from V and 10 bases from J, with 19 bases in between. CDR3 sequence: CASSYRGGSSREQFF. The CDR3 DNA follows: TGTGCCAGCAGTTATCGAGGGGGTAGCTCAAGGGAGCAGTTCTTC.

This clonotype was counted many times. The chain combines TRBV20-1 with TRBJ2-2, with 12 bases that match TRBD2. The J segment lost 0 bases and the V segment lost 3 bases, leaving 8 bases of the junction unmatched. Germline loops: CDR1 DFQATT, CDR2 SNEGSKA (reference sequence). The CDR3 has 18 residues. The CDR3 protein is CSARKASGGDSNTGELFF. CDR3 sequence (DNA): TGCAGTGCTAGGAAGGCTAGCGGGGGGGATTCGAACACCGGGGAGCTGTTTTTT.